The 20 T cell receptor beta chains listed next were all sequenced from one sample in a study of spatial heterogeneity in lung cancer (dated by TCRdb to the late 2010s). The intended sense of this specimen's time point label: sample taken at primary tumor resection. Study-wide conclusions, independent of this receptor: The tumor nonsynonymous mutation count correlated with the number of expanded alpha and beta TCRs within the tumor.

The library was built by means of 5' RACE. The sample was run on a NextSeq 500. TCRdb ran its own pipeline on the public reads, namely fastp trimming at Q25 and MiXCR clone calling, and kept in-frame beta chains. Duplicate CDR3 protein sequences are folded into a single record with the most common DNA and genes. Here the sample has about 12,000 distinct CDR3 sequences; approximately 4.8% occur a single time. Less than 25% of the sample is in the top ten clones. Their antigens are not known. The sequencing used lung tumor tissue, collected at surgery. The receptors were gathered from a male donor with early-stage non-small cell lung cancer.

At least ten counts were recorded for this clonotype. The chain employs TRBV3-1 and TRBJ2-1, with unresolved D. This CDR3 has 12 amino acids. Germline CDR1 and CDR2: LGHDT and YNNKEL (reference sequence). V shed 1 base and J shed 9 bases, with 7 bases lying between them. CDR3 amino acids: CASSQGKSEQFF. CDR3 coding DNA: TGTGCCAGCAGCCAAGGGAAAAGTGAGCAGTTCTTC.

This clonotype was seen more than once but under ten times. The rearrangement links TRBV20-1 to TRBJ1-5; 8 positions agree with TRBD1. Germline values: CDR1 DFQATT, CDR2 SNEGSKA (reference sequence). V was pared by 6 bases and J by 1 base, with 2 bases of the junction left unmatched. The CDR3 has 13 residues. In nucleotides, the CDR3 is TGCAGTGCCCACAGGGGGAGCAATCAGCCCCAGCATTTT. Translation: CSAHRGSNQPQHF.

This clonotype came up once. A read error may be the cause here, since a much bigger clone is one base away. This is likely a read error, given that the CDR3 carries no conserved phenylalanine or tryptophan at its end. This chain links TRBV6-2 or TRBV6-3 with TRBJ1-1; D unclear. V dropped 2 bases and J dropped 0 bases, with 4 bases sitting between them. The CDR3 is 13 residues long. Germline CDR1 is MNHEY and CDR2 is SVGEGT. CDR3 sequence reads: CASSYRVNTEAFL. CDR3 DNA: TGTGCCAGCAGTTACAGGGTGAACACTGAAGCTTTCTTA.

This clonotype was counted only a few times. The chain recombines TRBV7-2 with TRBJ1-2; the D gene is possibly TRBD1 (6 bases). There are 12 residues in the CDR3. Germline CDR1 is SGHTA and CDR2 is FQGNSA. V lost 5 bases to trimming and J lost 8 bases, with 12 bases between them. CDR3 residues: CASSGRTVGYTF. The CDR3 nucleotides read TGTGCCAGCAGCGGCAGGACAGTAGGCTACACCTTC.

The rearrangement joins TRBV12-3 or TRBV12-4 to TRBJ1-5, with TRBD1 as a possible D gene (5 bases). There are 14 residues in the CDR3. V was cut by 8 bases and J by 8 bases, with 19 bases left in between. In DNA form, the CDR3 reads TGTGCCAGCGGAGAGGGGCCATCGCGTGAGCCCCAGCATTTT. The encoded protein is CASGEGPSREPQHF.

This clonotype ranks as large. The J gene is TRBJ2-3, the V gene TRBV4-3, with TRBD1 matching 7 bases. Germline loops: CDR1 LGHNA, CDR2 YSLEER. V lost 5 bases, J lost 1 base, and 9 bases stayed unmatched. The CDR3 spans 16 residues. CDR3: CASSSTGIEGTDTQYF. The CDR3 DNA is TGCGCCAGCAGCTCGACAGGGATCGAGGGCACAGATACGCAGTATTTT.

This clonotype was observed a few times. The CDR3 spells CASSLEGQGREQFF. The CDR3, as DNA: TGTGCCAGCAGCTTGGAGGGACAGGGGCGGGAGCAGTTCTTC. V usage is TRBV5-4 and J usage is TRBJ2-1; 10 bases align to TRBD1. The germline V gene has CDR1 SGHNT and CDR2 YYREEE (reference sequence). The CDR3 runs 14 residues. Unmatched junction bases numbered 4, after V lost 0 bases and J lost 10 bases. The full variable domain, rest sourced from reference TRBV5-4 and TRBJ2-1, is ETGVTQSPTHLIKTRGQQVTLRCSSQSGHNTVSWYQQALGQGPQFIFQYYREEENGRGNFPPRFSGLQFPNYSSELNVNALELDDSALYLCASSLEGQGREQFFGPGTRLTVL.

This clonotype was counted ten times or more. The genes are TRBV7-2 and TRBJ2-5; D call uncertain. The V gene lost 5 bases and the J gene lost 5 bases, with 18 bases spanning the gap. Germline CDR1 and CDR2: SGHTA and FQGNSA. The CDR3 loop spans 15 amino acids. The CDR3 DNA reads as TGTGCCAGCAGCCCCCAGTCGGCCACACGGGAGACCCAGTACTTC. It translates to CASSPQSATRETQYF.

V is TRBV6-1 and J is TRBJ1-5, with D hard to call. There are 13 residues in the CDR3. The V end was cut by 5 bases, the J end by 6 bases, with 11 bases between. The germline V gene encodes CDR1 MNHNS and CDR2 SASEGT. The CDR3 region has the DNA TGTGCCAGCAGTCAAGGACGGGCTCAGCCCCAGCATTTT. It translates to CASSQGRAQPQHF.

There are many counts of this clonotype. The rearrangement joins TRBV6-5 to TRBJ2-3; D is possibly TRBD2 (5 bases). The CDR3 is 14 amino acids. CDR1 is MNHEY and CDR2 is SVGAGI in the germline V gene. CDR3 sequence (DNA): TGTGCAGCGTGGGATAGGAGCGGAACAGATACGCAGTATTTT. Translating gives CAAWDRSGTDTQYF.

This clonotype was counted ten times or more. The rearrangement joins TRBV3-1 to TRBJ2-7; D possibly matches TRBD1 or TRBD2 (5 bases each). Germline CDR1 and CDR2: LGHDT and YNNKEL (reference sequence). Deletions cut 4 bases from V and 5 bases from J, with 30 bases between. This CDR3 has 19 residues. In nucleotides, the CDR3 is TGTGCCAGCAGCCGATCTCCCGCTTCGGGACCCCAAAGGGGCGACGAGCAGTACTTC. Amino acids: CASSRSPASGPQRGDEQYF.

The J gene is TRBJ1-5, the V gene TRBV7-8; D gene ambiguous. The CDR3 runs to 17 residues. CDR1 is SGHVS and CDR2 is FQNEAQ in the germline V gene. The ends were cut back, 2 bases at V and 6 bases at J, with 20 bases in the middle. This CDR3 is CASSLSVTPKGVQPQHF. For the CDR3, the DNA is TGTGCCAGCAGCTTATCAGTGACCCCTAAGGGAGTTCAGCCCCAGCATTTT.

This clonotype occurred many times. This sequence joins TRBV6-6 and TRBJ1-5; D ambiguous. Germline CDR1 is MNHNY and CDR2 is SVGAGI (reference sequence). With 5 bases removed from V and 4 bases from J, the gap between germline ends came to 9 bases. The CDR3 is 13 amino acids. Written as DNA, the CDR3 is TGTGCCAGCAGTCTTCAGTCTAATCAGCCCCAGCATTTT. The encoded protein is CASSLQSNQPQHF.

This clonotype was observed at least ten times. The chain employs TRBV28 and TRBJ1-3; 7 bases are shared with TRBD1. The CDR3 extends over 14 amino acids. With 5 bases clipped from V and 6 bases from J, the junction kept 7 bases outside the gene matches. CDR1 is MDHEN, CDR2 SYDVKM, per germline. The CDR3 sequence is CASSLGGTLNTIYF. The CDR3 region has the DNA TGTGCCAGCAGTCTAGGGGGCACTTTAAACACCATATATTTT. Full variable domain (missing parts from reference TRBV28 and TRBJ1-3): DVKVTQSSRYLVKRTGEKVFLECVQDMDHENMFWYRQDPGLGLRLIYFSYDVKMKEKGDIPEGYSVSREKKERFSLILESASTNQTSMYLCASSLGGTLNTIYFGEGSWLTVV.

CDR3 sequence: CASSLSGGWDAFF. DNA of the CDR3: TGTGCCAGCAGTTTATCCGGGGGTTGGGATGCTTTCTTT. The chain is built from TRBV27 and TRBJ1-1, with D perhaps matching TRBD1 (5 bases). The V end was cut by 0 bases, the J end by 11 bases, with 13 bases between. Germline assignment: CDR1 MNHEY and CDR2 SMNVEV (reference sequence). This CDR3 is built from 13 residues.

The sample holds many counts of this clonotype. This chain uses TRBV24-1 with TRBJ1-2, with 8 nucleotides matching TRBD1. CDR1 is KGHDR, CDR2 SFDVKD, per germline. J gave up 9 bases and V 0 bases, and 8 bases lay outside the gene matches. This CDR3 comprises 15 residues. CDR3 in DNA: TGTGCCACCAGTGATTTGTCGACAGGGGTTAATCGCTACACCTTC. Translating it yields CATSDLSTGVNRYTF.

This clonotype was observed a single time. This may be a read error: a much more frequent sequence differs by one nucleotide. The CDR3 ends on some other residue instead of the conserved phenylalanine or tryptophan, so this is likely a read error. The V call is TRBV12-3 or TRBV12-4, the J call TRBJ2-2; D not certain. The CDR3 is 12 residues long. Trimming stripped 3 bases from V and 3 bases from J, with 2 bases between. The CDR3 DNA reads TGTGCCAGCAGTTTCTACACCGGGGAGCTGTTTTCT. Protein: CASSFYTGELFS.

This clonotype was seen ten or more times. The V gene is TRBV20-1, the J gene TRBJ2-1; 10 bases are shared with TRBD1. The CDR3 covers 16 residues. The V gene end was trimmed by 0 bases and the J gene end by 7 bases; junction bases not matched to a gene: 9. The germline V gene has CDR1 DFQATT and CDR2 SNEGSKA (reference sequence). The CDR3 sequence: CSARDRAGQGINEQFF. The CDR3 nucleotides are TGCAGTGCTAGAGATCGGGCGGGACAGGGGATAAATGAGCAGTTCTTC.

This clonotype was recorded many times. The chain recombines TRBV4-3 with TRBJ1-6; TRBD1 is a possible D gene (5 bases). The CDR3 loop spans 16 amino acids. Looked up from germline, CDR1 is LGHNA and CDR2 is YSLEER. V dropped 1 base and J dropped 7 bases, with 14 bases sitting between them. Written as DNA, the CDR3 is TGCGCCAGCAGCCAAGTTACCGGGGCAGAAAATTCACCCCTCCACTTT. It codes for CASSQVTGAENSPLHF.

The sample holds many counts of this clonotype. This rearrangement joins TRBV5-1 to TRBJ2-6; no firm D call. CDR1 and CDR2 (germline): SGHRS, YFSETQ. The CDR3 extends over 15 amino acids. V was cut by 4 bases and J by 3 bases, with 11 bases left in between. As DNA, the CDR3 is TGCGCCAGCAGCCTGGGTTCGGGTGGGGCCAACGTCCTGACTTTC. Translating gives CASSLGSGGANVLTF.